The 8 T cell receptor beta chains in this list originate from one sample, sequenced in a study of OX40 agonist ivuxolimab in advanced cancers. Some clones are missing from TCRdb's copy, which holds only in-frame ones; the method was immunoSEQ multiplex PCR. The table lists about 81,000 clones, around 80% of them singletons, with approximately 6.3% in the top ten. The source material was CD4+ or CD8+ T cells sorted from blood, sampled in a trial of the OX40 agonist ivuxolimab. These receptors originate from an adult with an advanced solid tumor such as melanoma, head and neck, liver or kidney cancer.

The CDR3 region is CASSLGLAGVEQFF. The CDR3 DNA reads TGTGCCAGCAGCTTAGGACTAGCGGGAGTGGAGCAGTTCTTC. The gene calls are TRBV11-3 and TRBJ2-1; TRBD2 agrees at 12 bases. This CDR3 has 14 residues. The ends lost 1 base at V and 10 bases at J; junction bases unmatched: 2. The germline CDR1 and CDR2 sequences are SGHNT and YENEEA.

The CDR3 protein is CAISESGSSGTSPLHF. The DNA for the CDR3 is TGTGCCATCAGTGAGTCGGGCAGCTCGGGGACCTCACCCCTCCACTTT. The chain recombines TRBV10-3 with TRBJ1-6, with a possible D match to TRBD1 (5 bases). The CDR3 is 16 residues long. CDR1 ENHRY and CDR2 SYGVKD come from the germline V gene. Trimming shortened V by 0 bases and J by 10 bases, and 16 bases separated the two germline ends.

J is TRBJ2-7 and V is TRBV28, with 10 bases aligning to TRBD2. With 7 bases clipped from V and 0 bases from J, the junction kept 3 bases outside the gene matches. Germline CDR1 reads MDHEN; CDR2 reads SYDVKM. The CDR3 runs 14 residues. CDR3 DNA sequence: TGTGCCAGCATTACTAGCGGGAACTCCTACGAGCAGTACTTC. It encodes CASITSGNSYEQYF.

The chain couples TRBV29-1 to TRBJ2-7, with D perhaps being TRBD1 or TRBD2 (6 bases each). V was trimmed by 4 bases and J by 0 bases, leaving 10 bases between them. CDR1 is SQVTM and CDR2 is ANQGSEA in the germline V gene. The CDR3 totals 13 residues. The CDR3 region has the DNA TGCAGCGTTGGAGGGGGACTCTCCTACGAGCAGTACTTC. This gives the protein CSVGGGLSYEQYF.

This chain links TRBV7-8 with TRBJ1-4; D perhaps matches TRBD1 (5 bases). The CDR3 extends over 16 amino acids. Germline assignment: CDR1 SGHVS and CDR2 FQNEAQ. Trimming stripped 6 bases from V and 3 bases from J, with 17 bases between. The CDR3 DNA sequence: TGTGCCAGCAGTTTAACCGCCGGGACTGCTAATGAAAAACTGTTTTTT. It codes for CASSLTAGTANEKLFF.

The DNA of the CDR3 is TGTGCCAGCAGTTACCTTGGGGGGCCGGGCTCTGAAGCTTTCTTT. Residues: CASSYLGGPGSEAFF. This sequence joins TRBV6-6 and TRBJ1-1, with a possible D match to TRBD1 (6 bases). V was shortened by 2 bases and J by 6 bases, with 16 bases between the two germline ends. This CDR3 comprises 15 residues. Germline CDR1 is MNHNY and CDR2 is SVGAGI (reference sequence).

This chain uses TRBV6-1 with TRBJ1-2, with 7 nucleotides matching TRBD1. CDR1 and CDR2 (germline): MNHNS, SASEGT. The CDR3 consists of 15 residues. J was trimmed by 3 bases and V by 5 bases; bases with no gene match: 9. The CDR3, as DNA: TGTGCCAGCAGTACATATACAGGGGTCGACTATGGCTACACCTTC. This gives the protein CASSTYTGVDYGYTF.

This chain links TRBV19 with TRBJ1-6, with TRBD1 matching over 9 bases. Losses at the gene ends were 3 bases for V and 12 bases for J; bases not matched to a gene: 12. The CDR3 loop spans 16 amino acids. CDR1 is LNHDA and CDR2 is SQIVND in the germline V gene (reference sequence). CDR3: CASSISRTGARLPLHF. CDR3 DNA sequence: TGTGCCAGTAGTATTTCCCGGACAGGGGCAAGGTTACCCCTCCACTTT.